These 9 T cell receptor beta chains originate from one sample sequenced in a study of CD8+ T cells in alopecia areata. The authors extracted RNA and reverse transcribed it into cDNA as the sequencing template. Here immunoSEQ multiplex PCR was the method, and the copy in TCRdb shows in-frame clones only, minus some. The repertoire holds 90,000 to 100,000 clones, 60% to 75% seen once, with less than 20% in the top ten. The treatment denotes: oral pan-JAK inhibitor, 5-10 mg twice daily. Here the sequenced sample was CD8+ T cells sorted from blood, taken at week 4, from a patient treated with tofacitinib. Source of these receptors: a human donor with alopecia areata.

This chain uses TRBV6-5 with TRBJ2-7; TRBD1 agrees at 9 bases. Germline V gene data show CDR1 as MNHEY and CDR2 as SVGAGI. CDR3 length: 13 residues. Trimming took 5 bases from V and 5 from J; bases not matched to a gene: 4. CDR3 in amino acids: CASSLQGANEQYF. In DNA form, the CDR3 reads TGTGCCAGCAGTCTACAGGGGGCCAACGAGCAGTACTTC.

CDR3 DNA: TGTGCCTGGAGTGTACTTCCCCTGGTTGAGACCCAGTACTTC. It translates to CAWSVLPLVETQYF. The rearrangement links TRBV30 to TRBJ2-5; D unresolved. V lost 0 bases to trimming and J lost 5 bases, with 13 bases between them. The germline CDR1 and CDR2 sequences are GTSNPN and SVGIG (reference sequence). This CDR3 has 14 residues.

The gene calls are TRBV25-1 and TRBJ1-1, with a tentative D call TRBD1 (6 bases). V gave up 4 bases and J gave up 5 bases, with 11 bases separating them. From germline, CDR1 is MGHDK and CDR2 SYGVNS. The CDR3 has 13 amino acids. The CDR3 loop is CASSAGVRTEAFF. CDR3 coding DNA: TGTGCCAGCAGTGCAGGGGTGCGGACTGAAGCTTTCTTT.

The rearrangement uses TRBV4-3 and TRBJ2-3; the D gene is possibly TRBD1 (5 bases). Trimming took off 1 base at V and 0 bases at J, with 8 bases between the two ends. The CDR3 spans 15 residues. CDR1 is LGHNA and CDR2 is YSLEER in the germline V gene. The CDR3 coding sequence is TGCGCCAGCAGCCAAGGTGCAGGGAGCACAGATACGCAGTATTTT. This encodes CASSQGAGSTDTQYF.

J is TRBJ2-7 and V is TRBV13; D may be TRBD1 (6 bases). The V end lost 5 bases, the J end lost 7 bases, and 9 bases lay between the germline ends. The CDR3 length is 11 residues. Germline CDR1 and CDR2: PRHDT and FYEKMQ (reference sequence). CDR3 region: CASSLGTEQYF. For the CDR3, the DNA is TGTGCCAGCAGCCTGGGGACAGAGCAGTACTTC.

This clone was counted a few times. V is TRBV27 and J is TRBJ2-1; 9 positions match TRBD1. The CDR3 is 15 amino acids. The trim removed 5 bases at V and 5 bases at J, leaving 7 bases unmatched. Per germline, CDR1 MNHEY and CDR2 SMNVEV (reference sequence). CDR3 sequence (DNA): TGTGCCAGCAGTCTCCAGACAGGGGGGAACAATGAGCAGTTCTTC. Protein product: CASSLQTGGNNEQFF.

The table lists this clone with a count of one. The chain employs TRBV30 and TRBJ2-2; D is uncertain. This CDR3 is 13 amino acids long. V lost 4 bases and J lost 1, with 7 bases in between. CDR1 and CDR2 (germline): GTSNPN, SVGIG (reference sequence). Written as DNA, the CDR3 is TGTGCCTGGAAATCAGAGAACACCGGGGAGCTGTTTTTT. Translating gives CAWKSENTGELFF.

The rearrangement links TRBV27 to TRBJ1-5; D is uncertain. The V gene lost 0 bases and the J gene lost 4 bases, with 4 bases spanning the gap. Per germline, CDR1 MNHEY and CDR2 SMNVEV (reference sequence). This CDR3 is built from 13 residues. The CDR3 sequence: CASSLSLNQPQHF. The CDR3 DNA is TGTGCCAGCAGTTTATCGCTGAATCAGCCCCAGCATTTT.

CDR3 nucleotides: TGTGCCAGCATTAGCACAACCTACAATGAGCAGTTCTTC. Residues: CASISTTYNEQFF. The chain carries TRBV6-1 and TRBJ2-1; no reliable D call. Trimming took off 7 bases at V and 2 bases at J, with 9 bases between the two ends. Germline values: CDR1 MNHNS, CDR2 SASEGT. The CDR3 sequence is 13 residues long.